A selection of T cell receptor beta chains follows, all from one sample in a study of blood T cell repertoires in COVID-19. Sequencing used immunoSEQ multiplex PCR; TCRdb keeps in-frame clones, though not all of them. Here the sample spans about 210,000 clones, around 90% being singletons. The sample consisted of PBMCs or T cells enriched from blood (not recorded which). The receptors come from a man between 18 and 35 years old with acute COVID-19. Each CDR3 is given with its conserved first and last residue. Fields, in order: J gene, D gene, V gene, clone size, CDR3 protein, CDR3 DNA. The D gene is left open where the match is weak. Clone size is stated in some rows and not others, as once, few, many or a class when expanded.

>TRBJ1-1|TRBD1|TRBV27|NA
CASSSGTGYTEAFF
TGTGCCAGCAGTTCCGGGACAGGGTATACTGAAGCTTTCTTT
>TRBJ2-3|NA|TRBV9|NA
CASSDTQLSTDTQYF
TGTGCCAGCAGTGACACACAGCTTAGCACAGATACGCAGTATTTT
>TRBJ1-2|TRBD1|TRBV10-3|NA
CAISESGQGARGYTF
TGTGCCATCAGTGAGTCGGGACAGGGGGCGCGGGGCTACACCTTC
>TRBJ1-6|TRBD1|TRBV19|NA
CASSRLTGINSPLHF
TGTGCCAGTAGTAGACTGACAGGGATAAATTCACCCCTCCACTTT
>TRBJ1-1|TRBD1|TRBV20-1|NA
CSASAGTGGTEAFF
TGCAGTGCTAGTGCCGGGACAGGGGGCACTGAAGCTTTCTTT
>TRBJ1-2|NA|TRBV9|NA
CASSVVGDSSYGYTF
TGTGCCAGCAGCGTAGTAGGAGACAGCTCCTATGGCTACACCTTC
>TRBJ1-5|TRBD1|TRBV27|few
CASRTGVRGQPQHF
TGTGCCAGTCGGACAGGGGTTCGTGGTCAGCCCCAGCATTTT
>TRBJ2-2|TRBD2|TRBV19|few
CASSLLAGDGTGELFF
TGTGCCAGTAGTCTGCTAGCGGGAGACGGTACCGGGGAGCTGTTTTTT
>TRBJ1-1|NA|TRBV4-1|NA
CASSPDPGRRGTEAFF
TGCGCCAGCAGCCCGGATCCCGGACGGCGGGGAACTGAAGCTTTCTTT
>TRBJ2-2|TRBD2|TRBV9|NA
CASSVQLGLGTGELFF
TGTGCCAGCAGCGTTCAACTAGGACTAGGAACCGGGGAGCTGTTTTTT
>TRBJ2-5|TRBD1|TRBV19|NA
CASSIIETGSAETQYF
TGTGCCAGTAGTATAATCGAGACAGGGTCGGCAGAGACCCAGTACTTC
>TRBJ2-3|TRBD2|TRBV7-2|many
CASSPRLAGADTQYF
TGTGCCAGCAGCCCCCGACTAGCGGGGGCAGATACGCAGTATTTT
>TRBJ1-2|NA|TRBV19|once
CASTLDRGSQGYTF
TGTGCCAGTACCCTTGATAGGGGTTCGCAAGGCTACACCTTC
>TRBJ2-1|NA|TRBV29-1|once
CSVVAFVDEQFF
TGCAGCGTTGTAGCCTTTGTGGATGAGCAGTTCTTC
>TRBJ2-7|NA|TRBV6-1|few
CASSEFSPARDSYEQYF
TGTGCCAGCAGTGAATTTTCCCCGGCGCGGGACTCCTACGAGCAGTACTTC
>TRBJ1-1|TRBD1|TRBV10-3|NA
CAISQTGGTEAFF
TGTGCCATCAGTCAGACAGGGGGTACTGAAGCTTTCTTT
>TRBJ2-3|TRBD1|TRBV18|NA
CASSGGQGATDTQYF
TGTGCCAGCTCAGGTGGACAGGGGGCAACAGATACGCAGTATTTT
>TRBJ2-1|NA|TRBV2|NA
CASRDSLYNEQFF
TGTGCCAGCAGGGACTCCCTCTACAATGAGCAGTTCTTC
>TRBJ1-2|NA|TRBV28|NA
CASRRDMGSYFYGYTF
TGTGCCAGCAGAAGGGATATGGGGAGTTATTTTTATGGCTACACCTTC
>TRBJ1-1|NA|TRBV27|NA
CASTKTGLNTEAFF
TGTGCCAGCACCAAGACAGGTTTGAACACTGAAGCTTTCTTT
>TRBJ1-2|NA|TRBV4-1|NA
CASSQDRGGYTF
TGCGCCAGCAGCCAAGATCGAGGGGGCTACACCTTC
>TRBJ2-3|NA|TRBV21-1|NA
CASSKGVNTQYF
TGTGCCAGCAGCAAAGGTGTTAATACGCAGTATTTT
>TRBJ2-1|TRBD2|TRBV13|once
CASRTSGRSYEQFF
TGTGCCAGCAGAACTAGCGGGAGGTCCTATGAGCAGTTCTTC
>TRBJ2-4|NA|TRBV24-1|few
CATSDVSVRNIQYF
TGTGCCACCAGTGATGTTTCCGTTCGAAACATTCAGTACTTC
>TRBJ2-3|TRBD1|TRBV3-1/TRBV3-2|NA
CASSHGTAIHTQYF
TGTGCCAGCAGCCACGGGACAGCTATCCATACGCAGTATTTT
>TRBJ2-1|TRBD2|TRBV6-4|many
CASSEAGEAHEQFF
TGTGCCAGCAGTGAGGCGGGAGAAGCACATGAGCAGTTCTTC
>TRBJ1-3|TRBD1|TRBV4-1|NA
CASSRGTGAEGNTIYF
TGCGCCAGCAGCCGAGGGACAGGGGCAGAAGGAAACACCATATATTTT
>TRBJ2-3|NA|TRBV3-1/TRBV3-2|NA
CASSNNAADTQYF
TGTGCCAGCAGCAATAATGCAGCAGATACGCAGTATTTT
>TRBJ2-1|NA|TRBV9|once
CASSVVARNNEQFF
TGTGCCAGCAGCGTAGTAGCTAGGAACAATGAGCAGTTCTTC
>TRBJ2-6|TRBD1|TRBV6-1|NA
CASSEGNRGSGANVLTF
TGTGCCAGCAGTGAAGGTAACAGGGGCTCCGGGGCCAACGTCCTGACTTTC
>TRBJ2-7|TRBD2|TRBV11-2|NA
CASSAGTGTTSTYEQYF
TGTGCCAGCAGCGCAGGTACCGGGACTACCTCCACCTACGAGCAGTACTTC
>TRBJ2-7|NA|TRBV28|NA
CASSSVGTGIAYEQYF
TGTGCCAGCAGTTCGGTGGGCACAGGGATCGCCTACGAGCAGTACTTC
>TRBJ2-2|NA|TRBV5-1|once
CASRWGDTGELFF
TGCGCCAGCAGATGGGGGGACACCGGGGAGCTGTTTTTT
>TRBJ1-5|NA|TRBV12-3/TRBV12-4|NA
CASRVAVAGPQHF
TGTGCCAGCAGGGTGGCAGTCGCGGGTCCCCAGCATTTT
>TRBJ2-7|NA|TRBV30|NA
CAWSQGGLALSSYEQYF
TGTGCCTGGAGCCAAGGCGGGCTAGCGTTGAGCTCCTACGAGCAGTACTTC
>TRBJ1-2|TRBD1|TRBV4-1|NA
CASSQVRQGYGYTF
TGCGCCAGCAGCCAAGTGAGACAGGGGTATGGCTACACCTTC